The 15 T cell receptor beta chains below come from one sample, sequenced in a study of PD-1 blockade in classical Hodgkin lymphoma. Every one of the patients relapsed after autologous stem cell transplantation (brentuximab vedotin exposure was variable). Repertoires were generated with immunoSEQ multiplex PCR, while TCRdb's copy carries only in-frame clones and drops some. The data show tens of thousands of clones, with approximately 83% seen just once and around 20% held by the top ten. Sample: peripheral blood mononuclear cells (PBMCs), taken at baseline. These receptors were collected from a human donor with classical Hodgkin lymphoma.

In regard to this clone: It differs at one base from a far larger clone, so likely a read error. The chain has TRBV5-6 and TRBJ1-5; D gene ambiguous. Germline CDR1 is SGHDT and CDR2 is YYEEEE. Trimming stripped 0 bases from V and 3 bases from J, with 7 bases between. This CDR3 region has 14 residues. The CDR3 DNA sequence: TGTGCCAGCAGCTTGGGGGCCCTCAATCAGCCCCAGCATTTT. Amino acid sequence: CASSLGALNQPQHF.

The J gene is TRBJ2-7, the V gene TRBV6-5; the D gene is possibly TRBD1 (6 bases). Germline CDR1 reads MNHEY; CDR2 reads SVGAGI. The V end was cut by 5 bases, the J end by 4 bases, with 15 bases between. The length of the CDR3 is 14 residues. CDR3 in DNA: TGTGCCAGCAGTCGGCAGGGGATCGGGTACGAGCAGTACTTC. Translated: CASSRQGIGYEQYF.

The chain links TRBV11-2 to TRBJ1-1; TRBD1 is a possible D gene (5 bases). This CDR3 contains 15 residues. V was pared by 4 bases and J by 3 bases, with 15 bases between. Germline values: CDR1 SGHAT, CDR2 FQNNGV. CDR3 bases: TGTGCCAGCAGCTCGGCCCTTGGAGGGGACACTGAAGCTTTCTTT. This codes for CASSSALGGDTEAFF. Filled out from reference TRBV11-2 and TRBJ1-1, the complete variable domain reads EAGVAQSPRYKIIEKRQSVAFWCNPISGHATLYWYQQILGQGPKLLIQFQNNGVVDDSQLPKDRFSAERLKGVDSTLKIQPAKLEDSAVYLCASSSALGGDTEAFFGQGTRLTVV.

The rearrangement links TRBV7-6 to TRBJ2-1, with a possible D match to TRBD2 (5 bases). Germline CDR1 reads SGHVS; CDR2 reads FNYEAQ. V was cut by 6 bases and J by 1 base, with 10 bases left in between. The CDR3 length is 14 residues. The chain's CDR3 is CASSLSGSYNEQFF. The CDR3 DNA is TGTGCCAGCAGTCTGTCGGGATCCTACAATGAGCAGTTCTTC.

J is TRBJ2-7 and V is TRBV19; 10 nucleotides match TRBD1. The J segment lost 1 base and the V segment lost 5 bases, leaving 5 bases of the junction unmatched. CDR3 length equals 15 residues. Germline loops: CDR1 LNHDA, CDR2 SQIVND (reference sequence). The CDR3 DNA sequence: TGTGCCAGTAGTCCCCGGGACAGGGGTTCCTACGAGCAGTACTTC. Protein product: CASSPRDRGSYEQYF. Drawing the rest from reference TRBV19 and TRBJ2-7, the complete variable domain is DGGITQSPKYLFRKEGQNVTLSCEQNLNHDAMYWYRQDPGQGLRLIYYSQIVNDFQKGDIAEGYSVSREKKESFPLTVTSAQKNPTAFYLCASSPRDRGSYEQYFGPGTRLTVT.

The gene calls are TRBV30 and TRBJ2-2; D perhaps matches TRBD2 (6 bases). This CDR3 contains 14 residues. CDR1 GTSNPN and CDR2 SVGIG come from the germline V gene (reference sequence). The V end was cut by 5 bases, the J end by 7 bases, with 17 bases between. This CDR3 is CAWGTGLLGGELFF. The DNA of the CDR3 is TGTGCCTGGGGGACGGGACTGTTGGGCGGGGAGCTGTTTTTT.

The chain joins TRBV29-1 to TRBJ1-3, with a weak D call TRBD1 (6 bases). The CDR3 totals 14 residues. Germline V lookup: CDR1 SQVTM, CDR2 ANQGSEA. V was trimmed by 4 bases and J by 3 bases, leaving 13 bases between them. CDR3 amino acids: CSVVEGGGGNTIYF. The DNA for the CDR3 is TGCAGCGTTGTTGAGGGGGGTGGTGGAAACACCATATATTTT.

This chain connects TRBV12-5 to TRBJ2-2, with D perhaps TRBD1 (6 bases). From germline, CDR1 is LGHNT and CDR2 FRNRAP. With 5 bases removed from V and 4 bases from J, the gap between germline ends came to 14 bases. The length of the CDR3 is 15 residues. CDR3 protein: CASGPQGPGTGELFF. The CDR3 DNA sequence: TGTGCTAGTGGTCCGCAGGGGCCGGGCACCGGGGAGCTGTTTTTT.

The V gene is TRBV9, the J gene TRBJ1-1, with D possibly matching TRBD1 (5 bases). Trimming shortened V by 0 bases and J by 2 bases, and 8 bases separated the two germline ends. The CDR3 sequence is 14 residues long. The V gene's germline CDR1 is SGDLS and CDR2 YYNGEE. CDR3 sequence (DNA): TGTGCCAGCAGCGTAGAGGGGATAAACACTGAAGCTTTCTTT. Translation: CASSVEGINTEAFF.

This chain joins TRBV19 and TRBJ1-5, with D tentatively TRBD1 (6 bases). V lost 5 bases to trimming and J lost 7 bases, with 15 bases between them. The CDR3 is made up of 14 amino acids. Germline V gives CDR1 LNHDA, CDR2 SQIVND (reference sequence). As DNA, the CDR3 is TGTGCCAGTAGTTCGACCGGGGGGGCCCAGCCCCAGCATTTT. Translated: CASSSTGGAQPQHF. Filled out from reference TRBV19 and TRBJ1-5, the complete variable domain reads DGGITQSPKYLFRKEGQNVTLSCEQNLNHDAMYWYRQDPGQGLRLIYYSQIVNDFQKGDIAEGYSVSREKKESFPLTVTSAQKNPTAFYLCASSSTGGAQPQHFGDGTRLSIL.

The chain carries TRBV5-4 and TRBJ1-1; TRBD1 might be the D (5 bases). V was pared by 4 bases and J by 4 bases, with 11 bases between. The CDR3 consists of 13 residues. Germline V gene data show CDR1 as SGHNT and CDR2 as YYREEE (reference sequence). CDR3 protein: CASSPAGFTEAFF. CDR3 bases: TGTGCCAGCAGCCCCGCAGGGTTCACTGAAGCTTTCTTT.

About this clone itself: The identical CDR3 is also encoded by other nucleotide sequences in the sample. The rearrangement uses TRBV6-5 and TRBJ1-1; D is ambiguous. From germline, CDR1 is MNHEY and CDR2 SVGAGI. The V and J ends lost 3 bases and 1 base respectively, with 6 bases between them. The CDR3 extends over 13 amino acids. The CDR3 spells CASSYGRNTEAFF. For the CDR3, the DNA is TGTGCCAGCAGTTATGGACGGAACACTGAAGCTTTCTTT.

This CDR3 reads CASSPRPSGLSTDTQYF. The CDR3 DNA reads TGTGCCAGCAGCCCGAGGCCTAGCGGCCTGAGCACAGATACGCAGTATTTT. The J gene is TRBJ2-3, the V gene TRBV7-6; TRBD2 matches at 7 bases. The germline V gene encodes CDR1 SGHVS and CDR2 FNYEAQ. The CDR3 has 17 amino acids. V trimming: 5 bases; J trimming: 0 bases; junction bases outside the gene matches: 11. Together with reference TRBV7-6 and TRBJ2-3, the CDR3 gives the full variable domain: GAGVSQSPRYKVTKRGQDVALRCDPISGHVSLYWYRQALGQGPEFLTYFNYEAQQDKSGLPNDRFSAERPEGSISTLTIQRTEQRDSAMYRCASSPRPSGLSTDTQYFGPGTRLTVL.

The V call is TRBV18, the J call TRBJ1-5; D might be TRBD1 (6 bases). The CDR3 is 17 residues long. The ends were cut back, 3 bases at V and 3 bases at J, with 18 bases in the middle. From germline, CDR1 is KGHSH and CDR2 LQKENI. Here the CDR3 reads CASSPLRTDSINQPQHF. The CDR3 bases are TGTGCCAGCTCACCTTTAAGGACAGACTCGATCAATCAGCCCCAGCATTTT.

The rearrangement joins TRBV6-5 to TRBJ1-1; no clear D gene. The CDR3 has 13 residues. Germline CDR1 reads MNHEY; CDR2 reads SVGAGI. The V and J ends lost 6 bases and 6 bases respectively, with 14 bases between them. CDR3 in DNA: TGTGCCAGCAGATCCGCCCCAGGAGCTGAAGCTTTCTTT. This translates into CASRSAPGAEAFF.